The next 29 T cell receptor beta chains were all read from a single sample in a study of T cell repertoires in cytomegalovirus infection. TCRdb analysed the reads with MiXCR anew, one entry per CDR3 protein. There are about 600,000 distinct CDR3 sequences in the sample; 24% occur only once, and 8% lies in the top ten. Sequenced sample: CD8+ T cells from PBMCs. The receptors originated from a human donor in good health (CMV status not recorded). Some clones in this sample may be carry-over from other donors' samples.

V usage is TRBV10-2 and J usage is TRBJ1-2; D ambiguous. Germline V gene lookup returns CDR1 WSHSY and CDR2 SAAADI. The CDR3 is 12 amino acids. Trimming removed 3 bases at V and 2 bases at J, with 4 bases between. The CDR3 DNA sequence: TGCGCCAGCAGTGATTTGAACTATGGCTACACCTTC. Translating gives CASSDLNYGYTF.

This rearrangement joins TRBV14 to TRBJ2-5, with 11 positions matching TRBD2. V lost 4 bases to trimming and J lost 5 bases; unmatched junction nucleotides: 9. Per germline, CDR1 SGHDN and CDR2 FVKESK. This CDR3 spans 16 amino acids. For the CDR3, the DNA is TGTGCCAGCAGCCCCATCTCACTAGCGGGGGAGGAGACCCAGTACTTC. This sequence encodes CASSPISLAGEETQYF.

In this sample, this clonotype turned up many times. The chain employs TRBV7-9 and TRBJ1-1; 10 bases align to TRBD1. The CDR3 covers 17 residues. V lost 5 bases, J lost 3 bases, and 12 bases stayed unmatched. CDR1 SEHNR and CDR2 FQNEAQ come from the germline V gene (reference sequence). CDR3 sequence: CASSTDRGPRWDTEAFF. The CDR3 nucleotides read TGTGCCAGCAGCACAGACAGGGGGCCAAGGTGGGACACTGAAGCTTTCTTT.

This clonotype was counted at least ten times. The chain uses TRBV7-8 and TRBJ1-1, with no clear D. The CDR3 spans 11 residues. Between the trimmed V and J ends, which lost 5 bases and 4 bases, there was a span of 5 bases. Germline loops: CDR1 SGHVS, CDR2 FQNEAQ. The CDR3: CASSAVTEAFF. In DNA, the CDR3 is TGTGCCAGCAGCGCAGTCACTGAAGCTTTCTTT.

The rearrangement joins TRBV7-9 to TRBJ1-2; TRBD1 matches 9 bases. The V segment lost 1 base and the J segment 4 bases; nucleotides outside the gene matches: 4. Germline CDR1 reads SEHNR; CDR2 reads FQNEAQ (reference sequence). CDR3 size: 15 residues. CDR3 nucleotide sequence: TGTGCCAGCAGCTTAGACGCGACAGGGGGCTATGGCTACACCTTC. Translated: CASSLDATGGYGYTF.

The chain recombines TRBV6-5 with TRBJ1-3; possible D gene TRBD1, 6 bases. The CDR3 loop spans 12 amino acids. Germline-derived CDR1 and CDR2 are MNHEY and SVGAGI. The ends were cut back, 8 bases at V and 4 bases at J, with 9 bases in the middle. CDR3: CASVGAGNTIYF. CDR3 nucleotides: TGTGCCAGCGTGGGGGCCGGAAACACCATATATTTT.

This clonotype appeared many times. V gene TRBV7-6 combines with J gene TRBJ2-2; D call uncertain. Germline CDR1 and CDR2: SGHVS and FNYEAQ. V was trimmed by 3 bases and J by 1 base, leaving 9 bases between them. The CDR3 consists of 15 residues. The CDR3 nucleotides read TGTGCCAGCAGCTTCGGCCAATTGAACACCGGGGAGCTGTTTTTT. Protein product: CASSFGQLNTGELFF.

V and J are TRBV9 and TRBJ2-6; D is unresolved. Germline loops: CDR1 SGDLS, CDR2 YYNGEE. V lost 3 bases and J 1 base, leaving 8 bases between the germline ends. The CDR3 is 15 residues long. The chain's CDR3 is CASSASRSGANVLTF. CDR3 bases: TGTGCCAGCAGCGCCTCACGATCTGGGGCCAACGTCCTGACTTTC.

This clonotype was observed a handful of times. The chain employs TRBV7-2 and TRBJ1-6; tentatively, D is TRBD1 (5 bases). The germline gives CDR1 SGHTA, CDR2 FQGNSA. The ends were cut back, 2 bases at V and 1 base at J, with 15 bases in the middle. This CDR3 is 18 amino acids long. CDR3 residues: CASSLLGRERSYNSPLHF. CDR3 coding DNA: TGTGCCAGCAGCTTACTGGGCAGGGAAAGGTCCTATAATTCACCCCTCCACTTT.

V is TRBV28 and J is TRBJ2-1; D is unclear. V shed 8 bases and J shed 0 bases, with 11 bases lying between them. CDR3 length: 14 residues. Germline CDR1 is MDHEN and CDR2 is SYDVKM. Written as DNA, the CDR3 is TGTGCCAGCGCCCTTCTGGGCTCCTACAATGAGCAGTTCTTC. Its translation is CASALLGSYNEQFF. The full variable domain, completed using reference TRBV28 and TRBJ2-1, is DVKVTQSSRYLVKRTGEKVFLECVQDMDHENMFWYRQDPGLGLRLIYFSYDVKMKEKGDIPEGYSVSREKKERFSLILESASTNQTSMYLCASALLGSYNEQFFGPGTRLTVL.

This clonotype was recorded many times. The chain recombines TRBV11-1 with TRBJ2-1; 14 bases line up with TRBD2. CDR1 SGHAT and CDR2 FQDESV come from the germline V gene (reference sequence). CDR3 length: 22 amino acids. Unmatched junction bases numbered 25, after V lost 4 bases and J lost 8 bases. The CDR3 DNA is TGTGCCAGCAGCTCTACTAGCCTGAACGGACTAGCGGGGGGACCCTTTTTCTATGAGCAGTTCTTC. Its translation: CASSSTSLNGLAGGPFFYEQFF.

This clonotype was seen more than once but under ten times. The rearrangement uses TRBV20-1 and TRBJ1-2; D remains unclear. Germline CDR1 reads DFQATT; CDR2 reads SNEGSKA (reference sequence). V was trimmed by 3 bases and J by 10 bases, leaving 18 bases between them. This CDR3 comprises 13 residues. In DNA, the CDR3 is TGCAGTGCTAGCCACCTCGTTGAGGGAGACTACACCTTC. Translating it yields CSASHLVEGDYTF.

Only a few counts were recorded for this clonotype. V usage is TRBV2 and J usage is TRBJ2-1, with 8 bases that match TRBD2. This CDR3 comprises 18 residues. After removal of 2 bases from V and 7 bases from J, the junction contained 16 bases not matched to a gene. Germline CDR1 is SNHLY and CDR2 is FYNNEI. CDR3 protein: CASSESYLGGATLNEQFF. The CDR3 DNA is TGTGCCAGCAGTGAAAGTTATCTCGGGGGGGCCACATTGAATGAGCAGTTCTTC.

The sample holds a few counts of this clonotype. The chain uses TRBV5-1 and TRBJ2-7; possibly TRBD1 for D (6 bases). Germline assignment: CDR1 SGHRS and CDR2 YFSETQ. CDR3 length equals 16 residues. Trimming removed 2 bases from V and 2 bases from J, with 17 bases in between. CDR3: CASSLDRREGTYEQYF. CDR3 in DNA: TGCGCCAGCAGCTTAGACAGGCGCGAGGGCACCTACGAGCAGTACTTC.

This clonotype was seen a few times. The J gene is TRBJ2-1, the V gene TRBV7-2; TRBD2 matches at 10 bases. The trim removed 4 bases at V and 6 bases at J, leaving 9 bases unmatched. Germline V lookup: CDR1 SGHTA, CDR2 FQGNSA. The CDR3 contains 16 residues. CDR3 nucleotides: TGTGCCAGCAGCTCCCTTAGCGGGGGGACTTTCAATGAGCAGTTCTTC. Amino acids: CASSSLSGGTFNEQFF. Full variable domain (rest looked up from reference TRBV7-2 and TRBJ2-1): GAGVSQSPSNKVTEKGKDVELRCDPISGHTALYWYRQSLGQGLEFLIYFQGNSAPDKSGLPSDRFSAERTGGSVSTLTIQRTQQEDSAVYLCASSSLSGGTFNEQFFGPGTRLTVL.

This chain uses TRBV24-1 with TRBJ1-5; 8 bases agree with TRBD1. V trimming: 4 bases; J trimming: 4 bases; junction bases outside the gene matches: 5. CDR3 size: 15 residues. Germline V lookup: CDR1 KGHDR, CDR2 SFDVKD. The CDR3 DNA reads TGTGCCACCAGTGAACCCGACAGGGGAAATCAGCCCCAGCATTTT. Protein sequence: CATSEPDRGNQPQHF.

This clonotype was observed at least ten times. The CDR3 loop is CASSIDPYQPQHF. CDR3 bases: TGTGCCAGCAGCATCGACCCTTATCAGCCCCAGCATTTT. This chain joins TRBV7-3 and TRBJ1-5; D is unclear. Germline-derived CDR1 and CDR2 are SGHTA and FQGTGA. Trimming stripped 5 bases from V and 5 bases from J, with 10 bases between. There are 13 residues in the CDR3.

This chain connects TRBV20-1 to TRBJ2-7; weak D call: TRBD1 (7 bases). CDR3 length equals 15 residues. CDR1 DFQATT and CDR2 SNEGSKA come from the germline V gene (reference sequence). The V and J ends lost 0 bases and 5 bases respectively, with 17 bases between them. The CDR3 DNA is TGCAGTGCTAGAGATCAGGCAGGGGGGAGCCACGAGCAGTACGTC. Translated, it gives CSARDQAGGSHEQYV.

V gene TRBV13 combines with J gene TRBJ2-7, with D perhaps matching TRBD1 (5 bases). V lost 5 bases and J lost 0, with 14 bases in between. Germline CDR1 reads PRHDT; CDR2 reads FYEKMQ (reference sequence). The CDR3 length is 15 residues. DNA for the CDR3: TGTGCCAGCAGCGGTCAAAACAGGAACTCCTACGAGCAGTACTTC. Translation gives CASSGQNRNSYEQYF.

This clonotype was counted a few times. V usage is TRBV7-9 and J usage is TRBJ2-7; D ambiguous. CDR1 and CDR2 from the germline V gene are SEHNR and FQNEAQ (reference sequence). The CDR3 covers 11 residues. Trimming cost V 8 bases and J 4 bases, with 9 bases left between them. The CDR3 is CASQNPYEQYF. The CDR3 region has the DNA TGTGCCAGCCAGAACCCTTACGAGCAGTACTTC.

This chain connects TRBV20-1 to TRBJ2-2; TRBD2 matches 14 bases. The CDR3 loop spans 14 amino acids. Per germline, CDR1 DFQATT and CDR2 SNEGSKA (reference sequence). Losses at the gene ends were 4 bases for V and 6 bases for J; bases not matched to a gene: 1. The CDR3 loop reads CSATGLAGAGELFF. The CDR3 coding sequence is TGCAGTGCTACGGGACTAGCGGGGGCCGGGGAGCTGTTTTTT.

CDR3 sequence: CASSPRIAGVSYNEQFF. CDR3 nucleotide sequence: TGCGCCAGCAGCCCCCGGATAGCGGGGGTTTCCTACAATGAGCAGTTCTTC. The rearrangement uses TRBV4-3 and TRBJ2-1; 9 positions agree with TRBD2. V lost 4 bases and J lost 1; bases outside the gene matches: 8. Germline V gene data show CDR1 as LGHNA and CDR2 as YSLEER. The CDR3 is made up of 17 amino acids.

A remark on this clonotype: Germline is not matched at one junction end, which may reflect a read error. The CDR3, as DNA: TGTGCTAGCAGCTTAGTGGCACAAACGGGGGGCCAAGAGACCCAGTACTTC. Translation gives CASSLVAQTGGQETQYF. V gene TRBV7-6 combines with J gene TRBJ2-5; TRBD2 matches at 7 bases. The CDR3 contains 17 residues. Per the germline V gene, CDR1 is SGHVS and CDR2 is FNYEAQ.

This clonotype was observed many times. This rearrangement joins TRBV7-8 to TRBJ2-3; 12 nucleotides align to TRBD2. V lost 4 bases to trimming and J lost 6 bases; unmatched junction nucleotides: 5. Germline loops: CDR1 SGHVS, CDR2 FQNEAQ. The CDR3 sequence is 15 residues long. The CDR3 region is CASSSSGGALDTQYF. The CDR3 DNA is TGTGCCAGCAGCTCTAGCGGGGGGGCCTTGGATACGCAGTATTTT.

The CDR3 spells CASSLLSAEQYF. CDR3 nucleotide sequence: TGTGCCAGCAGCTTACTTTCGGCCGAGCAGTACTTC. V usage is TRBV7-9 and J usage is TRBJ2-7; D uncertain. The CDR3 length is 12 residues. Germline CDR1 reads SEHNR; CDR2 reads FQNEAQ (reference sequence). V lost 2 bases, J lost 6 bases, and 8 bases lay in between.

This chain uses TRBV28 with TRBJ1-2; a possible D gene is TRBD1 (5 bases). V was shortened by 2 bases and J by 5 bases, with 24 bases between the two germline ends. The CDR3 spans 18 residues. Germline V gives CDR1 MDHEN, CDR2 SYDVKM. CDR3 region: CASSLQAGRADNYYGYTF. CDR3 in DNA: TGTGCCAGCAGTTTACAGGCGGGCAGGGCGGATAACTATTATGGCTACACCTTC.

The sample holds many counts of this clonotype. V and J are TRBV7-8 and TRBJ1-5; maybe TRBD1 (6 bases). Germline V gives CDR1 SGHVS, CDR2 FQNEAQ. Trimming pared 5 bases from V and 4 bases from J, leaving 15 bases between. This CDR3 contains 15 residues. DNA for the CDR3: TGTGCCAGCAGCGCACAAGGGGGGGGGAATCAGCCCCAGCATTTT. This sequence encodes CASSAQGGGNQPQHF.

This clonotype was counted between two and nine times. This chain links TRBV20-1 with TRBJ2-2; 15 bases are a match to TRBD2. The V and J ends lost 6 bases and 5 bases, in that order; junction bases with no gene match: 16. The V gene's germline CDR1 is DFQATT and CDR2 SNEGSKA (reference sequence). This CDR3 has 19 residues. The CDR3 is CSAHAGLAGGPAVTGELFF. The DNA of the CDR3 is TGCAGTGCACACGCCGGACTAGCGGGGGGGCCAGCGGTGACCGGGGAGCTGTTTTTT.

Remarks on this clonotype: Germline and junction disagree at one end, which may indicate a read error. The genes are TRBV6-6 and TRBJ2-3; 8 bases fit TRBD1. Per germline, CDR1 MNHNY and CDR2 SVGAGI (reference sequence). The CDR3 contains 13 residues. The CDR3 spells CASKGQGPDTQCF. CDR3 bases: TGTGCCAGCAAAGGACAGGGCCCAGATACGCAGTGTTTT.